A selection of T cell receptor beta chains follows, all from one sample in a study of OX40 agonist ivuxolimab in advanced cancers. Assay used: immunoSEQ multiplex PCR; TCRdb lists only in-frame clones, some missing. The top ten hold 15% to 20% of the sample, which has roughly 60,000 clones, around 92% seen once. Here the sequenced sample was CD4+ or CD8+ T cells sorted from blood, taken in a trial of the OX40 agonist ivuxolimab. The receptors shown here come from an adult with an advanced solid tumor such as melanoma, head and neck, liver or kidney cancer. Each CDR3 is given with its conserved first and last residue. A D gene is named only where the DNA matches it firmly. Not all rows give a size; the values are once, few, many and, for expanded clones, a class.

D	V	length	J	size	DNA	CDR3
TRBD2	TRBV15	17	TRBJ2-7	-	TGTGCCACCAGCATTTTCACCCCTAGCGGGAACTCCTACGAGCAGTACTTC	CATSIFTPSGNSYEQYF
TRBD2	TRBV30	15	TRBJ2-2	-	TGTGCCTGGAGGGCCAGCGAGCGGGAGGTCGGGGAGCTGTTTTTT	CAWRASEREVGELFF
-	TRBV4-2	16	TRBJ2-3	-	TGTGCCAGCAGCCAGCCACCGGGGGTAAGGGGAGATACGCAGTATTTT	CASSQPPGVRGDTQYF
-	TRBV19	12	TRBJ1-1	-	TGTGCCAGTAGTCTGGGTTGGACTGAAGCTTTCTTT	CASSLGWTEAFF
TRBD2	TRBV28	16	TRBJ2-4	-	TGTGCCAGCAGTTTGTGGCGGGAGGGTGCCAAAAACATTCAGTACTTC	CASSLWREGAKNIQYF
-	TRBV9	14	TRBJ2-7	once	TGTGCCAGCAGCGGGAGGGACGGGGGCGACGAGCAGTACTTC	CASSGRDGGDEQYF
-	TRBV9	12	TRBJ2-3	-	TGTGCCAGCAGCGCCCCCACAGATACGCAGTATTTT	CASSAPTDTQYF
-	TRBV15	15	TRBJ2-7	-	TGTGCCACCAGACCCGGAGGGTACGACACCTACGAGCAGTACTTC	CATRPGGYDTYEQYF
-	TRBV6-1	15	TRBJ2-2	-	TGTGCCAGCAGTGAAATCGGGGTACGGACCGGGGAGCTGTTTTTT	CASSEIGVRTGELFF
-	TRBV29-1	14	TRBJ2-1	-	TGCAGCTCCAGAGACTCCATCTCCTACAATGAGCAGTTCTTC	CSSRDSISYNEQFF
-	TRBV19	12	TRBJ1-1	-	TGTGCCAGTAGTATAAGGGGGGCTGAAGCTTTCTTT	CASSIRGAEAFF
-	TRBV6-5	14	TRBJ1-1	-	TGTGCCAGCAAAGCAGGGGCCTTGAACACTGAAGCTTTCTTT	CASKAGALNTEAFF
TRBD1	TRBV6-5	15	TRBJ2-7	-	TGTGCCAGCAGTAACCACAGGGGGGTTCCCTACGAGCAGTACTTC	CASSNHRGVPYEQYF
TRBD1	TRBV5-1	15	TRBJ2-3	-	TGCGCCAGCAGCAACCGGGACAGGGGATTCGATACGCAGTATTTT	CASSNRDRGFDTQYF
-	TRBV19	13	TRBJ1-2	-	TGTGCCAGTAGTATAGTTGGGGATTATGGCTACACCTTC	CASSIVGDYGYTF